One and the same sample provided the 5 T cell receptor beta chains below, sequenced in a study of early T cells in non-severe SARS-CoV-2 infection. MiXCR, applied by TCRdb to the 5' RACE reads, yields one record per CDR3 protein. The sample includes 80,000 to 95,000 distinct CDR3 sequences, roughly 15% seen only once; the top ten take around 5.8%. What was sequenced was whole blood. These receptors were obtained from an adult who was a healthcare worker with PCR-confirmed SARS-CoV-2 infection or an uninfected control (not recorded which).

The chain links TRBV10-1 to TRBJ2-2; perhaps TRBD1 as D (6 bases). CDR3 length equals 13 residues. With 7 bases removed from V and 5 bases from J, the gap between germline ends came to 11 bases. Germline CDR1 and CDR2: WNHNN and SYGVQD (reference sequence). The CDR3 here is CASNRDDTGELFF. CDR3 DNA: TGCGCCAGCAACAGGGATGATACCGGGGAGCTGTTTTTT.

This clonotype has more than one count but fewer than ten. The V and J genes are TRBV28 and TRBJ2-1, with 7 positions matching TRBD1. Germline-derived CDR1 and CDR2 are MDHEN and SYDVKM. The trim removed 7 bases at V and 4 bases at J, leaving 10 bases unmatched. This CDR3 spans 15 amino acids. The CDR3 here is CASTTIRDSYNEQFF. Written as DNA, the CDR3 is TGTGCCAGCACGACCATTCGGGACAGTTACAATGAGCAGTTCTTC.

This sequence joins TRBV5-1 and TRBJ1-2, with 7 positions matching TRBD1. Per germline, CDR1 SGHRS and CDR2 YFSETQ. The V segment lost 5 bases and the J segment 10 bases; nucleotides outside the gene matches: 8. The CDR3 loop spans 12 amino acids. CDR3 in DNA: TGCGCCAGCAGAGGGCAGGGGGATGCCTACACCTTC. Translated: CASRGQGDAYTF.

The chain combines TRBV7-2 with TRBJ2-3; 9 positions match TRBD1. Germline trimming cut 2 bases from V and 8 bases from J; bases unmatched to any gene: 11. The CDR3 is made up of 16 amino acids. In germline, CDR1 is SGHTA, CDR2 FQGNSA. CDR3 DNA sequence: TGTGCCAGCAGCTTAAGTTTTCGGACAGGGGCCGCTACGCAGTATTTT. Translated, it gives CASSLSFRTGAATQYF. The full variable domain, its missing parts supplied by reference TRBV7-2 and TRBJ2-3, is GAGVSQSPSNKVTEKGKDVELRCDPISGHTALYWYRQSLGQGLEFLIYFQGNSAPDKSGLPSDRFSAERTGGSVSTLTIQRTQQEDSAVYLCASSLSFRTGAATQYFGPGTRLTVL.

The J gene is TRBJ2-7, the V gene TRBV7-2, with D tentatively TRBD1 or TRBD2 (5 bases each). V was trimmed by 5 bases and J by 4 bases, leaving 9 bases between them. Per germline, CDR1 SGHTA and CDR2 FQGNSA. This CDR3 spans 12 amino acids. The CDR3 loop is CASSRDGYEQYF. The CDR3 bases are TGTGCCAGCAGCCGGGACGGTTACGAGCAGTACTTC. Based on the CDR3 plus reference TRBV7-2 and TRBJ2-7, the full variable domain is GAGVSQSPSNKVTEKGKDVELRCDPISGHTALYWYRQSLGQGLEFLIYFQGNSAPDKSGLPSDRFSAERTGGSVSTLTIQRTQQEDSAVYLCASSRDGYEQYFGPGTRLTVT.